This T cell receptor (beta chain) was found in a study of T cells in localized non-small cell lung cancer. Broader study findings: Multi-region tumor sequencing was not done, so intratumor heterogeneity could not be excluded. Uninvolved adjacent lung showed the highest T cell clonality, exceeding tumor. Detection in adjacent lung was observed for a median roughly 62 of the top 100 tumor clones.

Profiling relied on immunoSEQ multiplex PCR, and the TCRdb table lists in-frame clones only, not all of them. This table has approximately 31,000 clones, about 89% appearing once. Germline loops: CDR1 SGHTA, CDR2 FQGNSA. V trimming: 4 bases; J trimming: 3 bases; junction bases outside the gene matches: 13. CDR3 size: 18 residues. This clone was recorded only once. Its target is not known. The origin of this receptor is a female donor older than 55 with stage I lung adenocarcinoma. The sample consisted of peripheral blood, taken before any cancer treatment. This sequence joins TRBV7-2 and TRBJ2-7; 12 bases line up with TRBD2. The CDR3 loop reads CASSSTSGRNRIGYEQYF. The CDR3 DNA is TGTGCCAGCAGCTCTACTAGCGGGAGGAACCGGATTGGCTACGAGCAGTACTTC.